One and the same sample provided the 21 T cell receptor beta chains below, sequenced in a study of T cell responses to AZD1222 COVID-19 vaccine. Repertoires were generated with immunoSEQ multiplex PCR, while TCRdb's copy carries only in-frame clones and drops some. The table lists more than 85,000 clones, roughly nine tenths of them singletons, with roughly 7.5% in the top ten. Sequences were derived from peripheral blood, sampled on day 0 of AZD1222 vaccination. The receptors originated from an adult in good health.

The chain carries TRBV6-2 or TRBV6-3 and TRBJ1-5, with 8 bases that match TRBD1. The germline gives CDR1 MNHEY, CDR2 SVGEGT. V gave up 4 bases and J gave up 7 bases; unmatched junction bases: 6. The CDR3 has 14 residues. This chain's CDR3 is CASSFPGGGQPQHF. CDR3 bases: TGTGCCAGCAGTTTTCCAGGGGGCGGCCAGCCCCAGCATTTT.

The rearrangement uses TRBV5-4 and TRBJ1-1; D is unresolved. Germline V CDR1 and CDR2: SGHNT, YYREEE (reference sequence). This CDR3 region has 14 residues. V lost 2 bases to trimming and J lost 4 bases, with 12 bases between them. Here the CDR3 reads CASSFAGLSTEAFF. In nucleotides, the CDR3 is TGTGCCAGCAGCTTTGCTGGGCTGAGCACTGAAGCTTTCTTT.

This chain's CDR3 is CASSYSDTYSYEQYF. The CDR3 region has the DNA TGTGCCAGCAGTTACTCGGACACCTACTCCTACGAGCAGTACTTC. The chain links TRBV6-6 to TRBJ2-7; weak D call: TRBD1 (5 bases). V lost 0 bases and J lost 0, with 9 bases in between. CDR1 is MNHNY, CDR2 SVGAGI, per germline (reference sequence). The length of the CDR3 is 15 residues.

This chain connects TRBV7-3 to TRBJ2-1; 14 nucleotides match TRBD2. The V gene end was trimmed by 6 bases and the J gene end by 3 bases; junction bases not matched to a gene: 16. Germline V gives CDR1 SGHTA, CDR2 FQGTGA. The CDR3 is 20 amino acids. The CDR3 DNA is TGTGCCAGCAGGGGTGCTCCGGGACTAGCGGGGGCCGAGGGCTACAATGAGCAGTTCTTC. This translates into CASRGAPGLAGAEGYNEQFF. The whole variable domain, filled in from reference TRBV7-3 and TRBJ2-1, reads GAGVSQTPSNKVTEKGKYVELRCDPISGHTALYWYRQSLGQGPEFLIYFQGTGAADDSGLPNDRFFAVRPEGSVSTLKIQRTERGDSAVYLCASRGAPGLAGAEGYNEQFFGPGTRLTVL.

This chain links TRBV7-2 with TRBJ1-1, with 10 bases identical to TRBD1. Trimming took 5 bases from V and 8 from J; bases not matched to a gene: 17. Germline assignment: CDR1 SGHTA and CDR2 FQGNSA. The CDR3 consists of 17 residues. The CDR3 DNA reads TGTGCCAGCAGCCCCGACAGGGGGCACGTCGCTTTCCCCGAAGCTTTCTTT. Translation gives CASSPDRGHVAFPEAFF.

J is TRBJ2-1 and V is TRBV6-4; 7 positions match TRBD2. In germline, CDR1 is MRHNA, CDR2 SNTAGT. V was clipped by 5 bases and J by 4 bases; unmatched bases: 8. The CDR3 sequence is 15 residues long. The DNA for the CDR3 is TGTGCCAGCAGTTCAAGCGGGATGACATACAATGAGCAGTTCTTC. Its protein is CASSSSGMTYNEQFF.

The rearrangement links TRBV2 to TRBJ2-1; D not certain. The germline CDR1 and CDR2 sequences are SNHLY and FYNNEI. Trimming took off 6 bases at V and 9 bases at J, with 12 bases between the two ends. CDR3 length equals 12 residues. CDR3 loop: CASRERVGEQFF. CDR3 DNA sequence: TGTGCCAGCAGGGAAAGAGTGGGTGAGCAGTTCTTC.

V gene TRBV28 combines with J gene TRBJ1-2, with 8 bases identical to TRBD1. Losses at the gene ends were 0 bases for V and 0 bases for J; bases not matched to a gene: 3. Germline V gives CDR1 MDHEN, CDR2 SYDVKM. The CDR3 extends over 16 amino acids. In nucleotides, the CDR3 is TGTGCCAGCAGTTTATGGGACAGGGCTGCTAACTATGGCTACACCTTC. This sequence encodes CASSLWDRAANYGYTF.

CDR3 loop: CASSWTGSYGYTF. The DNA for the CDR3 is TGTGCCAGCAGCTGGACAGGGTCCTATGGCTACACCTTC. The V call is TRBV7-8, the J call TRBJ1-2, with 8 bases identical to TRBD1. In germline, CDR1 is SGHVS, CDR2 FQNEAQ. This CDR3 has 13 amino acids. The V segment lost 4 bases and the J segment 4 bases; nucleotides outside the gene matches: 2.

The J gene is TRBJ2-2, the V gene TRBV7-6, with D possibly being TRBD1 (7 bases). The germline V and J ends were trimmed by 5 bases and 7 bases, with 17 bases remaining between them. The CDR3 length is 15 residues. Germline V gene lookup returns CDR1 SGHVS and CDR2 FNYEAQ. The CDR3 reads CASSPRQGLVGELFF. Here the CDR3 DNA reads TGTGCCAGCAGCCCGAGACAGGGACTGGTCGGGGAGCTGTTTTTT. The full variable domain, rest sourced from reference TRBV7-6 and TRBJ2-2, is GAGVSQSPRYKVTKRGQDVALRCDPISGHVSLYWYRQALGQGPEFLTYFNYEAQQDKSGLPNDRFSAERPEGSISTLTIQRTEQRDSAMYRCASSPRQGLVGELFFGEGSRLTVL.

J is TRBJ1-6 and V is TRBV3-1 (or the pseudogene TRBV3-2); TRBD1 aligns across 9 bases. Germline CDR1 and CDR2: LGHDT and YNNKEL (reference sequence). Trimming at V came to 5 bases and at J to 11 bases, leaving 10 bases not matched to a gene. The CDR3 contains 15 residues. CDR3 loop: CASSGRDRDMPPLHF. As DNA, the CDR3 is TGTGCCAGCAGCGGCCGGGACAGGGATATGCCACCCCTCCACTTT.

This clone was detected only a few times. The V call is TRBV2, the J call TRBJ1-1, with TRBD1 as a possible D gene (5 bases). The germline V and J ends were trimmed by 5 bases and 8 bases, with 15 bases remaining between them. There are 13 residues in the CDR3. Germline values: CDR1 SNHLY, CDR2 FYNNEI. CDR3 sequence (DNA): TGTGCCAGCAGTCTAGGCACCCAGGGAGAAGCTTTCTTT. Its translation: CASSLGTQGEAFF. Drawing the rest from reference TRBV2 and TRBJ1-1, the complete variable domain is EPEVTQTPSHQVTQMGQEVILRCVPISNHLYFYWYRQILGQKVEFLVSFYNNEISEKSEIFDDQFSVERPDGSNFTLKIRSTKLEDSAMYFCASSLGTQGEAFFGQGTRLTVV.

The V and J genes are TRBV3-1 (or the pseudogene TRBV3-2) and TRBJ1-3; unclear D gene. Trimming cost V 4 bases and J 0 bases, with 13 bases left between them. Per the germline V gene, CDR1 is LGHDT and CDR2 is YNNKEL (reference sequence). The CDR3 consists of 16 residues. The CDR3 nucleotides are TGTGCCAGCAGCCGACCCCAGCCCCGCTCTGGAAACACCATATATTTT. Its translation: CASSRPQPRSGNTIYF.

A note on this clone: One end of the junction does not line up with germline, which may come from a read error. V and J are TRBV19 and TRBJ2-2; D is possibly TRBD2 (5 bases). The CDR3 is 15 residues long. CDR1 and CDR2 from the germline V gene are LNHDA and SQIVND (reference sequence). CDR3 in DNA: TGTGCTAGTAGGGTCCTAGCCCTCCACACCGGGGAGCTGTTTTTT. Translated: CASRVLALHTGELFF. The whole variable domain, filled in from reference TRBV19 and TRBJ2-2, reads DGGITQSPKYLFRKEGQNVTLSCEQNLNHDAMYWYRQDPGQGLRLIYYSQIVNDFQKGDIAEGYSVSREKKESFPLTVTSAQKNPTAFYLCASRVLALHTGELFFGEGSRLTVL.

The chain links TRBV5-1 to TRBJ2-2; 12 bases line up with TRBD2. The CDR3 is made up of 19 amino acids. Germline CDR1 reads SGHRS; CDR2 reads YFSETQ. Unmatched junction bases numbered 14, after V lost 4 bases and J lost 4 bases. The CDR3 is CASSRGGLAGGSLTGELFF. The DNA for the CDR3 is TGCGCCAGCAGCCGAGGCGGGCTAGCGGGAGGGTCGCTCACCGGGGAGCTGTTTTTT.

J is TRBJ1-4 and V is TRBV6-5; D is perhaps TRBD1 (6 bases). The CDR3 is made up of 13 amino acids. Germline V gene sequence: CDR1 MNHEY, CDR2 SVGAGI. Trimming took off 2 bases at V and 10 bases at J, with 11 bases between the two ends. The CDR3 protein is CASSYTGIGKLFF. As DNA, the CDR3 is TGTGCCAGCAGTTACACAGGGATTGGAAAACTGTTTTTT.

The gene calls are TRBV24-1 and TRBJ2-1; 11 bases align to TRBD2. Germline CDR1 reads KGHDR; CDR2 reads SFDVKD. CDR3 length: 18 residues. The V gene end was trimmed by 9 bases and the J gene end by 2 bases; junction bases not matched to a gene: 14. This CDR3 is CATSGASGGPHAYNEQFF. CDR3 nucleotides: TGTGCCACCTCCGGGGCTAGCGGGGGGCCCCACGCCTACAATGAGCAGTTCTTC.

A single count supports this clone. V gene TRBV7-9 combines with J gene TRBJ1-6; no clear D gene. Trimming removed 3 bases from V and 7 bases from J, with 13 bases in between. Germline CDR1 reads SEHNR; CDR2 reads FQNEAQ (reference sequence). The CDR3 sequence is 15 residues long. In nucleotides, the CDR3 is TGTGCCAGCAGCTTGATAGGGCCGACCAATTCACCCCTCCACTTT. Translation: CASSLIGPTNSPLHF.

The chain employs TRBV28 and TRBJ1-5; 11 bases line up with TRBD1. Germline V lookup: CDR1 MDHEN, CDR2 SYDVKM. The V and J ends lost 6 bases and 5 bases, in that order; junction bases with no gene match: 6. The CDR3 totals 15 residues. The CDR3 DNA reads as TGTGCCAGCAGCACCGGGACAGGGGGGTATCAGCCCCAGCATTTT. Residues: CASSTGTGGYQPQHF. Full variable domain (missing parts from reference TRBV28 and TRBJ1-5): DVKVTQSSRYLVKRTGEKVFLECVQDMDHENMFWYRQDPGLGLRLIYFSYDVKMKEKGDIPEGYSVSREKKERFSLILESASTNQTSMYLCASSTGTGGYQPQHFGDGTRLSIL.

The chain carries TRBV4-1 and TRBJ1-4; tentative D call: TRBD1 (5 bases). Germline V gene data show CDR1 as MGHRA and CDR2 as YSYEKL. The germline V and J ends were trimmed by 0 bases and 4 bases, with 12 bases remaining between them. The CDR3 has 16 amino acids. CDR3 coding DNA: TGCGCCAGCAGCCAAGAAAGGGGCAGCTTTAATGAAAAACTGTTTTTT. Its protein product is CASSQERGSFNEKLFF.

The CDR3 is CAWTHFEGAYGYTF. In DNA, the CDR3 is TGTGCCTGGACCCACTTCGAGGGAGCCTATGGCTACACCTTC. The gene calls are TRBV30 and TRBJ1-2; D remains unclear. Germline CDR1 is GTSNPN and CDR2 is SVGIG (reference sequence). The length of the CDR3 is 14 residues. With 4 bases removed from V and 4 bases from J, the gap between germline ends came to 16 bases. Complete variable domain (other parts from reference TRBV30 and TRBJ1-2): SQTIHQWPATLVQPVGSPLSLECTVEGTSNPNLYWYRQAAGRGLQLLFYSVGIGQISSEVPQNLSASRPQDRQFILSSKKLLLSDSGFYLCAWTHFEGAYGYTFGSGTRLTVV.